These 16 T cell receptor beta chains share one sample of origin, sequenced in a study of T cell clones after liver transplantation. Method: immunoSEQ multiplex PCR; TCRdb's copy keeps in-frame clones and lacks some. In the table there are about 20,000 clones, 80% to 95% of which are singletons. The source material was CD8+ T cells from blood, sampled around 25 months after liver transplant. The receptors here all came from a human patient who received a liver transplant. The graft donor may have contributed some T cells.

Written as DNA, the CDR3 is TGCGCCAGCAGCCCGAATCGACAGATGAACACTGAAGCTTTCTTT. Encoded protein: CASSPNRQMNTEAFF. The rearrangement joins TRBV4-1 to TRBJ1-1, with a weak D call TRBD1 (5 bases). The CDR3 is 15 amino acids. The V gene's germline CDR1 is MGHRA and CDR2 YSYEKL. The ends were cut back, 4 bases at V and 0 bases at J, with 12 bases in the middle.

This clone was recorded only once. The CDR3 nucleotides are TGCGCCAGCAGCTTGGAGGGAGTGGTCACAGATACGCAGTATTTT. It is translated as CASSLEGVVTDTQYF. The chain couples TRBV5-1 to TRBJ2-3, with D maybe TRBD2 (5 bases). Germline CDR1 reads SGHRS; CDR2 reads YFSETQ. This CDR3 region has 15 residues. V shed 0 bases and J shed 2 bases, with 10 bases lying between them.

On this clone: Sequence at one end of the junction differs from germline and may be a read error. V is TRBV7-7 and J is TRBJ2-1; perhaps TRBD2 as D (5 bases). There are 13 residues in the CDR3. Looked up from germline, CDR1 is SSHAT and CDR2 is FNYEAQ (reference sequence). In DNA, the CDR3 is TGTGCTAGCAGCTTAGCGCGCGAAAATGAGCAGTTCTTC. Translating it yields CASSLARENEQFF. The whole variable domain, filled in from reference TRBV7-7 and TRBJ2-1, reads GAGVSQSPRYKVTKRGQDVTLRCDPISSHATLYWYQQALGQGPEFLTYFNYEAQPDKSGLPSDRFSAERPEGSISTLTIQRTEQRDSAMYRCASSLARENEQFFGPGTRLTVL.

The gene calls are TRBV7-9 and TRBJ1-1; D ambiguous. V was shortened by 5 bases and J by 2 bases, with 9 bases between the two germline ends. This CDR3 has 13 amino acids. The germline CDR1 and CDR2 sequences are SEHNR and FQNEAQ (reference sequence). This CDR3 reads CASSPTSNTEAFF. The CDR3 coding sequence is TGTGCCAGCAGCCCCACAAGTAACACTGAAGCTTTCTTT.

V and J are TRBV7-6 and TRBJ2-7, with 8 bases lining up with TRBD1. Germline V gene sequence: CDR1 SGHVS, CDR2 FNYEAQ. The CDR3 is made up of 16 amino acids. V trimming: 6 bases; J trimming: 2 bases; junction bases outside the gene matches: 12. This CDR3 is CASSTDQGAGTYEQYF. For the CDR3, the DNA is TGTGCCAGCAGTACAGACCAGGGGGCAGGAACCTACGAGCAGTACTTC.

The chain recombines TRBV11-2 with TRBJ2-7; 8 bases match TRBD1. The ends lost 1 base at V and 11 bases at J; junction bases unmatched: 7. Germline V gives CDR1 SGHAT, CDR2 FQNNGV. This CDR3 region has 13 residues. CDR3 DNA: TGTGCCAGCAGCTTAGGGACAGGGCTATGGGAGTACTTC. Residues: CASSLGTGLWEYF.

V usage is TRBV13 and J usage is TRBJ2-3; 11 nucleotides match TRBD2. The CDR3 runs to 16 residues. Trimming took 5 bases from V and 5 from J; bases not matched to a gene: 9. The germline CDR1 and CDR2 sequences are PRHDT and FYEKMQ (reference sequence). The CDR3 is CASSEGLAEVGDTQYF. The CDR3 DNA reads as TGTGCCAGCAGCGAGGGACTAGCGGAGGTAGGAGATACGCAGTATTTT.

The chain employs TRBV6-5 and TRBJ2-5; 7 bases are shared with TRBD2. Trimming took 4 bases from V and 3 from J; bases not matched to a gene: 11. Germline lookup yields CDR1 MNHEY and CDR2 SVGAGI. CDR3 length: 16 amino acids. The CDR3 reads CASSSGGSGMEETQYF. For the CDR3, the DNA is TGTGCCAGCAGTTCGGGCGGGAGTGGTATGGAAGAGACCCAGTACTTC.

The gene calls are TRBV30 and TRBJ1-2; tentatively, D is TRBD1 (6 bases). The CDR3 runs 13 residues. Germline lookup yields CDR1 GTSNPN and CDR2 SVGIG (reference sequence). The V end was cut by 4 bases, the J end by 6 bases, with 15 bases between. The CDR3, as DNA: TGTGCCTGGAACTTAGGGGGTATTGATGGCTACACCTTC. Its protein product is CAWNLGGIDGYTF.

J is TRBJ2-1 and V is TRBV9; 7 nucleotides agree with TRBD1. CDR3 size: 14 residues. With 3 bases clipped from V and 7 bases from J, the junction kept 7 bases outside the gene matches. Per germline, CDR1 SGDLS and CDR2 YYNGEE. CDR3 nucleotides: TGTGCCAGCAGCGATCCCTACAGGGGTAATGAGCAGTTCTTC. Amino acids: CASSDPYRGNEQFF. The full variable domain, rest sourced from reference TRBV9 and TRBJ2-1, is DSGVTQTPKHLITATGQRVTLRCSPRSGDLSVYWYQQSLDQGLQFLIQYYNGEERAKGNILERFSAQQFPDLHSELNLSSLELGDSALYFCASSDPYRGNEQFFGPGTRLTVL.

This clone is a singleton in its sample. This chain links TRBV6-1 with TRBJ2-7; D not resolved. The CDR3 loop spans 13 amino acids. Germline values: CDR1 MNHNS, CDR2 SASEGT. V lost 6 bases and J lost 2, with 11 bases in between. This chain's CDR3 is CASSQIGAYEQYF. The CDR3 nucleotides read TGTGCCAGCAGCCAGATAGGAGCCTACGAGCAGTACTTC.

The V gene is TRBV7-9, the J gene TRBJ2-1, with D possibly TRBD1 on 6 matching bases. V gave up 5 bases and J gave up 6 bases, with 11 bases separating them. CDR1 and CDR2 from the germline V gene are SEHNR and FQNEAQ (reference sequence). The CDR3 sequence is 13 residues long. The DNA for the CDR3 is TGTGCCAGCAGCCACGGACAGCCCAATGAGCAGTTCTTC. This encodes CASSHGQPNEQFF.

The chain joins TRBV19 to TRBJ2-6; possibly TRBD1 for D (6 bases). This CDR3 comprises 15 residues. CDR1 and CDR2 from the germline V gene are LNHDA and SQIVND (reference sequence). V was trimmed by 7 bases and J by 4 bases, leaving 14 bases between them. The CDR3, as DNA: TGTGCCAGTACTTACAGGGCAGCGGGGGCCAACGTCCTGACTTTC. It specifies CASTYRAAGANVLTF.

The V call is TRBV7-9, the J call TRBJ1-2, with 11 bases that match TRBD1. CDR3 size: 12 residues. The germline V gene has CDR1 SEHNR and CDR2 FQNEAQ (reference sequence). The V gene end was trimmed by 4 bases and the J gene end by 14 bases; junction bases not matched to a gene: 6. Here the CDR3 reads CASSSDRGRWTF. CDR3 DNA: TGTGCCAGCAGCTCGGACAGGGGGCGGTGGACCTTC.

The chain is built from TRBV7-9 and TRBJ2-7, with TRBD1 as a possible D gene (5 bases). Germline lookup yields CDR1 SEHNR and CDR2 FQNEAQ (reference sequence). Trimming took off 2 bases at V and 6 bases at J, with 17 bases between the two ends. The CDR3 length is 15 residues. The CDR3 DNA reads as TGTGCCAGCAGCTTATCGCGTCAGGGTGACTCCGAGCAGTACTTC. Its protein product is CASSLSRQGDSEQYF.

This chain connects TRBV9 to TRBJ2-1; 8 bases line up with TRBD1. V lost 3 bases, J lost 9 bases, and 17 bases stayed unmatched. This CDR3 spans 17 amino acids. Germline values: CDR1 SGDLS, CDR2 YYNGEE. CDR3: CASSDEKGTGKIGEQFF. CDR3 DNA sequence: TGTGCCAGCAGCGATGAAAAGGGGACAGGAAAAATAGGTGAGCAGTTCTTC. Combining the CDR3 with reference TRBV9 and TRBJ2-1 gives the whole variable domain DSGVTQTPKHLITATGQRVTLRCSPRSGDLSVYWYQQSLDQGLQFLIQYYNGEERAKGNILERFSAQQFPDLHSELNLSSLELGDSALYFCASSDEKGTGKIGEQFFGPGTRLTVL.